This TCR beta chain comes out of a study of cytomegalovirus exposure and HLA in healthy donors. In the PCR, 60 Vbeta and 13 Jbeta primers were used. Repertoires were generated with immunoSEQ multiplex PCR, while TCRdb's copy carries only in-frame clones and drops some. The repertoire table contains about 55,000 clones. CDR1 and CDR2 (germline): SGHVS, FQNEAQ. Trimming cost V 2 bases and J 3 bases; bases outside gene matches: 5. This CDR3 region has 15 residues. The TCR originated in a woman aged 55 to 70 in good health and CMV-seropositive. The rearrangement uses TRBV7-8 and TRBJ2-3; 7 nucleotides align to TRBD1. Sequences were obtained from PBMCs. CDR3 sequence (DNA): TGTGCCAGCAGCTTACGGGGACAGATTACAGATACGCAGTATTTT. Translation: CASSLRGQITDTQYF.